Each of the 27 T cell receptor beta chains below was sequenced from the same sample in a study of cytomegalovirus exposure and HLA in healthy donors. PCR involved 60 Vbeta and 13 Jbeta primers. Assay used: immunoSEQ multiplex PCR; TCRdb lists only in-frame clones, some missing. The table includes about 130,000 clones, around 10% detected once. Input material: PBMCs. Every receptor here comes from a woman between 35 and 50 years old in good health and CMV-seropositive.

CDR3 sequence reads: CASSQEGQGYEQYF. CDR3 DNA sequence: TGCGCCAGCAGCCAAGAGGGACAGGGGTACGAGCAGTACTTC. The chain couples TRBV4-3 to TRBJ2-7, with 10 bases that match TRBD1. Per the germline V gene, CDR1 is LGHNA and CDR2 is YSLEER. The CDR3 is made up of 14 amino acids. The J segment lost 4 bases and the V segment lost 0 bases, leaving 0 bases of the junction unmatched.

In its sample, this clone was seen a few times. The V call is TRBV5-1, the J call TRBJ2-1, with D perhaps matching TRBD2 (6 bases). The CDR3 length is 16 residues. The germline V gene encodes CDR1 SGHRS and CDR2 YFSETQ. Between the trimmed V and J ends, which lost 4 bases and 6 bases, there was a span of 20 bases. CDR3 loop: CASSNAPGLLANEQFF. The CDR3 nucleotides read TGCGCCAGCAGCAACGCCCCGGGACTCCTCGCCAATGAGCAGTTCTTC.

The chain is built from TRBV7-8 and TRBJ2-2, with unresolved D. Per the germline V gene, CDR1 is SGHVS and CDR2 is FQNEAQ. The CDR3 is 16 amino acids. Trimming pared 5 bases from V and 4 bases from J, leaving 17 bases between. The CDR3 DNA sequence: TGTGCCAGCAGCACCCGGCTAGTCTTTGGCACCGGGGAGCTGTTTTTT. As protein: CASSTRLVFGTGELFF.

This clone was detected a few times. V and J are TRBV2 and TRBJ1-2, with no clear D. CDR3 length: 13 residues. The germline gives CDR1 SNHLY, CDR2 FYNNEI. With 8 bases removed from V and 8 bases from J, the gap between germline ends came to 18 bases. This CDR3 reads CASVRGRLEGYTF. CDR3 bases: TGTGCCAGCGTCCGAGGGCGGTTGGAAGGCTACACCTTC.

The genes are TRBV11-3 and TRBJ2-1; maybe TRBD1 (6 bases). Trimming shortened V by 1 base and J by 0 bases, and 10 bases separated the two germline ends. The CDR3 has 16 residues. Looked up from germline, CDR1 is SGHNT and CDR2 is YENEEA. For the CDR3, the DNA is TGTGCCAGCAGCTTAGCTACAGGGAGCTCCTACAATGAGCAGTTCTTC. This translates into CASSLATGSSYNEQFF.

This clone was counted between two and nine times. The V gene is TRBV7-2, the J gene TRBJ1-6, with D tentatively TRBD1 (6 bases). Germline values: CDR1 SGHTA, CDR2 FQGNSA. V was clipped by 4 bases and J by 6 bases, with 22 bases between them. This CDR3 contains 18 residues. The CDR3 is CASSSPPGRGLTNSPLHF. The CDR3 nucleotides are TGTGCCAGCAGCTCCCCTCCTGGCAGGGGCCTTACTAATTCACCCCTCCACTTT.

This clone was seen a few times. This chain links TRBV4-3 with TRBJ2-7, with 9 bases matching TRBD1. The J segment lost 1 base and the V segment lost 4 bases, leaving 5 bases of the junction unmatched. The CDR3 has 15 residues. Germline V gene sequence: CDR1 LGHNA, CDR2 YSLEER. CDR3 region: CASSPRDRVSYEQYF. The CDR3 DNA reads as TGCGCCAGCAGCCCCCGGGACAGGGTTTCCTACGAGCAGTACTTC.

This clone has a handful of counts. This chain uses TRBV27 with TRBJ1-6; D uncertain. The CDR3 sequence is 14 residues long. CDR1 and CDR2 (germline): MNHEY, SMNVEV (reference sequence). The V end lost 5 bases, the J end lost 9 bases, and 14 bases lay between the germline ends. The CDR3, as DNA: TGTGCCAGCAGTCACCGTGGGTGGGCTTCACCCCTCCACTTT. Protein sequence: CASSHRGWASPLHF.

The table lists this clone with a few counts. The chain has TRBV7-8 and TRBJ1-1; D gene unclear. The ends were cut back, 4 bases at V and 8 bases at J, with 20 bases in the middle. Germline assignment: CDR1 SGHVS and CDR2 FQNEAQ. The CDR3 runs to 15 residues. DNA of the CDR3: TGTGCCAGCAGCTGGAGGTCCTCGGTTTACCCCGAAGCTTTCTTT. Protein product: CASSWRSSVYPEAFF.

About this clone: Its ends do not fully match the called genes, so a read error is possible. This chain connects TRBV9 to TRBJ2-2, with D maybe TRBD2 (6 bases). The CDR3 loop spans 16 amino acids. Germline V gene lookup returns CDR1 SGDLS and CDR2 YYNGEE. The CDR3 DNA sequence: TGTGCCAGCAGCGTAGTTGTGGCGGGGAACGCCGGGGAGCTGTTTTTT. This sequence encodes CASSVVVAGNAGELFF.

This chain joins TRBV6-1 and TRBJ2-7, with D maybe TRBD1 (5 bases). CDR3 length equals 11 residues. V lost 7 bases, J lost 3 bases, and 7 bases lay in between. The germline V gene has CDR1 MNHNS and CDR2 SASEGT. The CDR3 loop reads CASTGHYEQYF. The CDR3 DNA is TGTGCCAGCACCGGACACTACGAGCAGTACTTC.

V is TRBV10-3 and J is TRBJ2-4, with D possibly TRBD2 on 5 matching bases. V lost 2 bases to trimming and J lost 8 bases, with 7 bases between them. CDR3 length: 12 residues. The V gene's germline CDR1 is ENHRY and CDR2 SYGVKD. CDR3 loop: CAISEGGYIQYF. The DNA of the CDR3 is TGTGCCATCAGTGAGGGAGGTTACATTCAGTACTTC.

The rearrangement joins TRBV29-1 to TRBJ1-2, with no clear D. CDR1 is SQVTM, CDR2 ANQGSEA, per germline. CDR3 length: 12 amino acids. The V gene lost 6 bases and the J gene lost 8 bases, with 16 bases spanning the gap. CDR3 bases: TGCAGCGTGCCGCGGGCGGATTTCGGCTACACCTTC. This encodes CSVPRADFGYTF.

The table lists this clone with a few counts. The chain recombines TRBV6-4 with TRBJ2-3; 7 bases map to TRBD2. Trimming at V came to 5 bases and at J to 0 bases, leaving 8 bases not matched to a gene. The CDR3 is 16 residues long. The germline CDR1 and CDR2 sequences are MRHNA and SNTAGT. As DNA, the CDR3 is TGTGCCAGCAGTCGGATAGCGGGTACTAGCACAGATACGCAGTATTTT. It encodes CASSRIAGTSTDTQYF.

The gene calls are TRBV29-1 and TRBJ2-7; D not certain. Germline V lookup: CDR1 SQVTM, CDR2 ANQGSEA. Trimming removed 5 bases at V and 2 bases at J, with 10 bases between. The CDR3 runs 12 residues. This CDR3 reads CSVLDGAYEQYF. CDR3 coding DNA: TGCAGCGTTCTCGACGGAGCCTACGAGCAGTACTTC.

V usage is TRBV6-1 and J usage is TRBJ2-2; D perhaps matches TRBD1 (5 bases). The germline V gene encodes CDR1 MNHNS and CDR2 SASEGT. The CDR3 sequence is 15 residues long. V lost 2 bases and J lost 3, with 10 bases in between. The CDR3 protein is CASSETGFHTGELFF. CDR3 in DNA: TGTGCCAGCAGTGAAACAGGCTTCCACACCGGGGAGCTGTTTTTT.

This clone was observed a few times. The rearrangement uses TRBV7-2 and TRBJ2-3, with 7 nucleotides matching TRBD2. This CDR3 comprises 14 residues. CDR1 and CDR2 from the germline V gene are SGHTA and FQGNSA. The J segment lost 4 bases and the V segment lost 5 bases, leaving 6 bases of the junction unmatched. The CDR3 bases are TGTGCCAGCAGCGTTCTAGCGGCGGCAGATACGCAGTATTTT. Its protein product is CASSVLAAADTQYF.

This clone came up a few times. This sequence joins TRBV29-1 and TRBJ2-5; 7 bases map to TRBD1. Gene TRBJ2-7 matches the end of the DNA better, so the J call may be wrong. Germline CDR1 SQVTM, CDR2 ANQGSEA. The CDR3 has 15 amino acids. The CDR3 is CSVVVYPGQTYEQYF. The CDR3 bases are TGCAGCGTTGTGGTGTATCCGGGACAGACCTACGAGCAGTACTTC.

The chain couples TRBV6-5 to TRBJ1-6, with D perhaps matching TRBD1 (6 bases). V gave up 6 bases and J gave up 7 bases, with 16 bases separating them. Germline V gene lookup returns CDR1 MNHEY and CDR2 SVGAGI. This CDR3 contains 15 residues. The CDR3 bases are TGTGCCAGCAGCCCAGACAGGCAGGGGAATTCACCCCTCCACTTT. Residues: CASSPDRQGNSPLHF.

The genes are TRBV2 and TRBJ1-1; 7 bases agree with TRBD1. Germline V gives CDR1 SNHLY, CDR2 FYNNEI. V shed 7 bases, J shed 7 bases, and the junction held 6 bases outside the gene matches. The CDR3 extends over 12 amino acids. CDR3 in amino acids: CASIDRVIEAFF. For the CDR3, the DNA is TGTGCCAGCATCGACAGGGTAATTGAAGCTTTCTTT.

J is TRBJ1-6 and V is TRBV11-3, with D perhaps matching TRBD1 (5 bases). V was shortened by 0 bases and J by 6 bases, with 6 bases between the two germline ends. The CDR3 is 14 amino acids. Germline V gene sequence: CDR1 SGHNT, CDR2 YENEEA. CDR3 amino acids: CASSLEGANSPLHF. The DNA for the CDR3 is TGTGCCAGCAGCTTAGAAGGGGCTAATTCACCCCTCCACTTT. Combining the CDR3 with reference TRBV11-3 and TRBJ1-6 gives the whole variable domain EAGVVQSPRYKIIEKKQPVAFWCNPISGHNTLYWYLQNLGQGPELLIRYENEEAVDDSQLPKDRFSAERLKGVDSTLKIQPAELGDSAVYLCASSLEGANSPLHFGNGTRLTVT.

This clone occurred a few times. The chain joins TRBV15 to TRBJ2-1, with 10 nucleotides matching TRBD1. This CDR3 region has 15 residues. Trimming cost V 7 bases and J 8 bases; bases outside gene matches: 11. CDR1 and CDR2 from the germline V gene are LNHNV and YYDKDF (reference sequence). CDR3 nucleotide sequence: TGTGCCACCACCCCGGACAGGGGGGGTCGGGATGAGCAGTTCTTC. It encodes CATTPDRGGRDEQFF.

This chain uses TRBV19 with TRBJ1-3; 7 bases match TRBD1. The CDR3 length is 14 residues. J was trimmed by 3 bases and V by 7 bases; bases with no gene match: 6. Germline CDR1 and CDR2: LNHDA and SQIVND (reference sequence). CDR3: CASTPRTGGNTIYF. CDR3 nucleotides: TGTGCCAGTACCCCGAGGACAGGTGGAAACACCATATATTTT. The whole variable domain, remainder taken from reference TRBV19 and TRBJ1-3, is DGGITQSPKYLFRKEGQNVTLSCEQNLNHDAMYWYRQDPGQGLRLIYYSQIVNDFQKGDIAEGYSVSREKKESFPLTVTSAQKNPTAFYLCASTPRTGGNTIYFGEGSWLTVV.

V usage is TRBV18 and J usage is TRBJ2-7; a possible D gene is TRBD1 (5 bases). V lost 5 bases and J lost 3, with 14 bases in between. The CDR3 extends over 14 amino acids. CDR1 and CDR2 from the germline V gene are KGHSH and LQKENI. CDR3 sequence reads: CASSAQGLHYEQYF. CDR3 in DNA: TGTGCCAGCTCAGCCCAGGGATTACACTACGAGCAGTACTTC.

This clone turned up a few times. The chain is built from TRBV5-4 and TRBJ1-2; 8 positions match TRBD1. Losses at the gene ends were 5 bases for V and 5 bases for J; bases not matched to a gene: 5. CDR3 length: 13 amino acids. From germline, CDR1 is SGHNT and CDR2 YYREEE (reference sequence). The CDR3: CASSSTGAYGYTF. CDR3 nucleotide sequence: TGTGCCAGCAGTTCGACAGGGGCGTATGGCTACACCTTC.

This chain connects TRBV5-4 to TRBJ2-5, with D possibly TRBD1 on 5 matching bases. CDR3 length: 14 residues. Deletions cut 3 bases from V and 3 bases from J, with 12 bases between. Germline CDR1 reads SGHNT; CDR2 reads YYREEE (reference sequence). The CDR3 spells CASSSGHIEETQYF. Written as DNA, the CDR3 is TGTGCCAGCAGCTCCGGACACATTGAAGAGACCCAGTACTTC. Together with reference TRBV5-4 and TRBJ2-5, the CDR3 gives the full variable domain: ETGVTQSPTHLIKTRGQQVTLRCSSQSGHNTVSWYQQALGQGPQFIFQYYREEENGRGNFPPRFSGLQFPNYSSELNVNALELDDSALYLCASSSGHIEETQYFGPGTRLLVL.

The V gene is TRBV2, the J gene TRBJ1-1, with unresolved D. Looked up from germline, CDR1 is SNHLY and CDR2 is FYNNEI. There are 15 residues in the CDR3. V lost 8 bases, J lost 3 bases, and 19 bases lay in between. The chain's CDR3 is CASRRDLRRHTEAFF. CDR3 bases: TGTGCCAGCCGAAGAGACCTCAGGAGGCACACTGAAGCTTTCTTT.